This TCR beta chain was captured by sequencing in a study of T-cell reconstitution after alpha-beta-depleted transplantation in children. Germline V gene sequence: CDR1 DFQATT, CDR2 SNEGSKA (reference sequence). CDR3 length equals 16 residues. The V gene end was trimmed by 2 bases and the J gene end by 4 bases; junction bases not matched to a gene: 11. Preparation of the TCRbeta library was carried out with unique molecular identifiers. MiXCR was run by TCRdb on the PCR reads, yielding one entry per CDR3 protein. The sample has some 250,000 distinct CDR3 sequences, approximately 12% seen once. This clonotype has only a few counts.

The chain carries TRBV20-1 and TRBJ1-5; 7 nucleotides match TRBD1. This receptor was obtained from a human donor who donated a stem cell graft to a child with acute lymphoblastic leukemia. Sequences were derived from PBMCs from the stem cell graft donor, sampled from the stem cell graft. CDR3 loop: CSARPPRQGGNQPQHF. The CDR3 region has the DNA TGCAGTGCTAGACCCCCAAGACAGGGAGGAAATCAGCCCCAGCATTTT.